This TCR beta chain was identified during a study of beta chain features in type 1 diabetes. The study, taken as a whole, reports: Short templates might get an advantage during PCR, and this would be equal in patients and controls. The study found moderately but significantly shorter TCRB CDR3s in all four CD4+ subsets of Type 1 diabetes patients.

Worth noting for this clone: Its antigen is as yet unknown.

The sequenced template was cDNA made from the entire isolated RNA. Profiling relied on immunoSEQ multiplex PCR, and the TCRdb table lists in-frame clones only, not all of them. The top ten hold around 0.029% of the sample, which has more than 250,000 clones, roughly 22% seen once. Trimming at V came to 4 bases and at J to 0 bases, leaving 8 bases not matched to a gene. The CDR3 consists of 17 residues. Germline V gives CDR1 LGHNT, CDR2 FRNRAP. Sequencing input: naive CD4+ T cells from blood. The clonotype originates from a woman aged 35 to 49 with type 1 diabetes. V usage is TRBV12-5 and J usage is TRBJ2-3; 9 bases map to TRBD1. Here the CDR3 DNA reads TGTGCTAGTGGTTCTGGACAGGGGATCACTAGCACAGATACGCAGTATTTT. It encodes CASGSGQGITSTDTQYF.